This T cell receptor beta chain stems from a study of blood T cell repertoires in COVID-19. The germline CDR1 and CDR2 sequences are KGHSH and LQKENI. The CDR3 covers 13 residues. The V end was cut by 2 bases, the J end by 9 bases, with 14 bases between. TCRdb's copy holds only in-frame clones and misses some; the assay was immunoSEQ multiplex PCR. The sample includes under 150,000 clones, around 83% of them seen just once. In its sample, this clone was seen once. The chain employs TRBV18 and TRBJ2-7; D gene uncertain. Sequencing used peripheral blood. The sequence was obtained from a man in his forties or fifties with acute or convalescent COVID-19. CDR3 bases: TGTGCCAGCTCACCATTCGAGAGAGGCGGGCAGTACTTC. Translated, it gives CASSPFERGGQYF.